These 32 T cell receptor beta chains originate from one sample sequenced in a study of molecular identifiers for immune sequencing clone quantification. TCRdb fed the PCR reads into MiXCR, producing one record per CDR3 protein. The sample carries some 320,000 distinct CDR3 sequences, 20% to 25% recorded once. The sample comprised naive CD8+ T cells from blood, with Jurkat cell RNA spiked in. As to subset: FACS-sorted CD8+CD4-CCR7+CD45RA+ naive T cells. All receptors come from a human donor in good health. Some libraries in this study had Jurkat cell RNA spiked in.

Many counts were recorded for this clonotype. The chain couples TRBV5-1 to TRBJ2-5; 7 positions agree with TRBD2. The trim removed 5 bases at V and 3 bases at J, leaving 4 bases unmatched. Germline V CDR1 and CDR2: SGHRS, YFSETQ. The length of the CDR3 is 13 residues. The CDR3 DNA reads as TGCGCCAGCAGGGGAGGGATTGAAGAGACCCAGTACTTC. This encodes CASRGGIEETQYF.

There are many counts of this clonotype. This rearrangement joins TRBV7-9 to TRBJ2-2; perhaps TRBD2 as D (5 bases). Trimming took off 4 bases at V and 6 bases at J, with 9 bases between the two ends. Germline V lookup: CDR1 SEHNR, CDR2 FQNEAQ (reference sequence). This CDR3 spans 13 amino acids. Written as DNA, the CDR3 is TGTGCCAGCAGCTCCGAGAGGGCCGGGGAGCTGTTTTTT. It is translated as CASSSERAGELFF.

This clonotype was detected ten times or more. The chain uses TRBV6-5 and TRBJ2-1, with D perhaps matching TRBD1 or TRBD2 (5 bases each). V lost 6 bases and J 8 bases, leaving 26 bases between the germline ends. Germline values: CDR1 MNHEY, CDR2 SVGAGI. The CDR3 contains 17 residues. CDR3 sequence reads: CASRPSPGRGFLDEQFF. The CDR3 bases are TGTGCCAGCAGACCATCACCGGGACGGGGATTTTTGGATGAGCAGTTCTTC.

This chain's CDR3 is CAISDGLAGRTDTQYF. As DNA, the CDR3 is TGTGCCATCAGTGACGGGCTAGCGGGGCGCACAGATACGCAGTATTTT. The V and J genes are TRBV10-3 and TRBJ2-3; TRBD2 aligns across 9 bases. The CDR3 has 16 residues. Trimming took 3 bases from V and 1 from J; bases not matched to a gene: 5. The germline V gene has CDR1 ENHRY and CDR2 SYGVKD.

This chain uses TRBV24-1 with TRBJ2-1; D is perhaps TRBD2 (5 bases). Between the trimmed V and J ends, which lost 8 bases and 8 bases, there was a span of 18 bases. Germline values: CDR1 KGHDR, CDR2 SFDVKD. The length of the CDR3 is 14 residues. The CDR3 region is CATIDPGYGDEQFF. The CDR3 DNA reads TGTGCCACCATTGACCCGGGGTACGGGGATGAGCAGTTCTTC.

This clonotype was recorded at least ten times. The chain uses TRBV12-3 or TRBV12-4 and TRBJ2-7, with 9 nucleotides matching TRBD1. The CDR3 has 15 residues. The junction had 2 bases not matched to a gene; V was cut back by 2 bases and J by 0 bases. The CDR3 coding sequence is TGTGCCAGCAGTTTAACAGGGGGCTTCTCCTACGAGCAGTACTTC. Amino acid sequence: CASSLTGGFSYEQYF.

In its sample, this clonotype was seen once. This may come from a read error, since a much larger clone is one base off. The chain links TRBV20-1 to TRBJ2-3, with 7 bases lining up with TRBD2. Looked up from germline, CDR1 is DFQATT and CDR2 is SNEGSKA (reference sequence). CDR3 length equals 13 residues. This chain's CDR3 is CGAWTSSSDTQYF. CDR3 in DNA: TGCGGTGCTTGGACTAGTTCCTCAGATACGCAGTATTTT.

Regarding this clonotype: A junction end diverges from the germline sequence, so it may reflect a read error. The chain combines TRBV7-9 with TRBJ2-5, with D perhaps TRBD2 (6 bases). The germline V gene has CDR1 SEHNR and CDR2 FQNEAQ (reference sequence). This CDR3 region has 17 residues. The CDR3 coding sequence is TGTGCCGGCAGCTTACTGGGGGGAATGGGGTACCAAGAGACCCAGTACTTC. As protein: CAGSLLGGMGYQETQYF.

This clonotype was detected ten times or more. This chain connects TRBV29-1 to TRBJ1-4; D not resolved. In germline, CDR1 is SQVTM, CDR2 ANQGSEA. This CDR3 has 13 amino acids. V gave up 6 bases and J gave up 0 bases, with 8 bases separating them. Here the CDR3 reads CSVTSATNEKLFF. CDR3 DNA sequence: TGCAGCGTAACGTCGGCAACTAATGAAAAACTGTTTTTT.

The V call is TRBV12-3 or TRBV12-4, the J call TRBJ2-3, with D perhaps matching TRBD1 (6 bases). Deletions cut 6 bases from V and 0 bases from J, with 13 bases between. CDR3 length: 15 residues. In DNA, the CDR3 is TGTGCCAGCAGCCCCCCTGGACAGAGCACAGATACGCAGTATTTT. It specifies CASSPPGQSTDTQYF.

This clonotype was seen more than once but under ten times. V and J are TRBV7-8 and TRBJ2-6; TRBD2 might be the D (5 bases). The CDR3 totals 15 residues. V was trimmed by 4 bases and J by 3 bases, leaving 10 bases between them. CDR1 SGHVS and CDR2 FQNEAQ come from the germline V gene. The CDR3 sequence: CASSSAGVGANVLTF. In nucleotides, the CDR3 is TGTGCCAGCAGCTCAGCCGGGGTTGGGGCCAACGTCCTGACTTTC.

Ten or more counts support this clonotype. The V and J genes are TRBV4-1 and TRBJ2-3, with TRBD2 matching over 9 bases. Germline V gene lookup returns CDR1 MGHRA and CDR2 YSYEKL. This CDR3 is built from 17 residues. Losses at the gene ends were 2 bases for V and 2 bases for J; bases not matched to a gene: 8. The CDR3 spells CASSQRAGGQITDTQYF. DNA for the CDR3: TGCGCCAGCAGCCAAAGAGCGGGAGGCCAAATCACAGATACGCAGTATTTT.

On this clonotype: Given a much more abundant clone one base away, this may be a read error. J is TRBJ1-1 and V is TRBV6-5, with D tentatively TRBD1 (6 bases). The CDR3 extends over 17 amino acids. Trimming left V 2 bases short and J 5 bases short, with 21 bases between. The germline CDR1 and CDR2 sequences are MNHEY and SVGAGI. CDR3 in DNA: TGTGCCAGCAGTTACCCAAAGGACAGCTGGGTATGGACTGAAGCTTTCTTT. Translated: CASSYPKDSWVWTEAFF.

This clonotype was seen a few times. The chain carries TRBV6-2 or TRBV6-3 and TRBJ2-2; 7 bases are a match to TRBD2. V gave up 3 bases and J gave up 4 bases; unmatched junction bases: 2. CDR1 and CDR2 (germline): MNHEY, SVGEGT. This CDR3 region has 14 residues. The CDR3 reads CASSYGGGTGELFF. The CDR3 DNA sequence: TGTGCCAGCAGTTATGGCGGGGGCACCGGGGAGCTGTTTTTT.

A single count supports this clonotype. This may be a read error, as it is one base from a much larger clone. This rearrangement joins TRBV6-2 or TRBV6-3 to TRBJ1-3; no clear D. Germline V gives CDR1 MNHEY, CDR2 SVGEGT. With 8 bases removed from V and 0 bases from J, the gap between germline ends came to 14 bases. The CDR3 spans 15 residues. The CDR3 coding sequence is TGTGCCAGCCAACATGTACGGCCCTCTGGAAACACCATATATTTT. It codes for CASQHVRPSGNTIYF.

Points on this clonotype: The likely explanation is a read error, given a far larger clone one base away. The chain uses TRBV5-3 and TRBJ2-7; no firm D call. TRBV5-3 is noted as an ORF with a role that remains uncertain. The CDR3 extends over 12 amino acids. CDR3 bases: TGTGCCAGCAGCTTTAACAGCTACGAGCGGTACTTC. This gives the protein CASSFNSYERYF.

This clonotype was counted at least ten times. This chain uses TRBV5-1 with TRBJ1-1; D is unresolved. V was cut by 5 bases and J by 6 bases, with 8 bases left in between. CDR1 and CDR2 (germline): SGHRS, YFSETQ. The CDR3 has 11 residues. CDR3 sequence (DNA): TGCGCCAGCAGACAAGGGCCTGAAGCTTTCTTT. Translated: CASRQGPEAFF.

Ten or more counts support this clonotype. The chain recombines TRBV7-2 with TRBJ2-1; D is perhaps TRBD1 (6 bases). The V end was cut by 2 bases, the J end by 0 bases, with 11 bases between. The CDR3 totals 16 residues. Germline CDR1 SGHTA, CDR2 FQGNSA. DNA for the CDR3: TGTGCCAGCAGCTTAACTACAGGGATCTCCTACAATGAGCAGTTCTTC. It translates to CASSLTTGISYNEQFF.

Concerning this clonotype: A clone one base away is much larger, so this may be a read error. The chain has TRBV3-1 and TRBJ1-5; D perhaps matches TRBD1 (6 bases). In germline, CDR1 is LGHDT, CDR2 YNNKEL (reference sequence). The CDR3 runs 14 residues. CDR3 bases: TGTGCCAACAGCCAAGATTGGGGGCCACAGCCCCAGCATTTT. Translating it yields CANSQDWGPQPQHF.

There are many counts of this clonotype. J is TRBJ1-5 and V is TRBV4-3; a possible D gene is TRBD1 (6 bases). Germline CDR1 and CDR2: LGHNA and YSLEER. The CDR3 has 15 amino acids. The V gene lost 0 bases and the J gene lost 6 bases, with 12 bases spanning the gap. The CDR3 region is CASSQDLGGGQPQHF. The CDR3 nucleotides are TGCGCCAGCAGCCAAGATCTAGGGGGAGGTCAGCCCCAGCATTTT.

Ten or more counts support this clonotype. This sequence joins TRBV5-6 and TRBJ2-7; D may be TRBD2 (6 bases). The CDR3 totals 16 residues. Germline CDR1 and CDR2: SGHDT and YYEEEE. Trimming cost V 3 bases and J 3 bases, with 19 bases left between them. The CDR3 region is CASSSRTGTVYYEQYF. Here the CDR3 DNA reads TGTGCCAGCAGCTCTCGAACCGGGACTGTCTACTACGAGCAGTACTTC.

The sample holds one count of this clonotype. The chain uses TRBV4-3 and TRBJ2-7; D is uncertain. Germline CDR1 reads LGHNA; CDR2 reads YSLEER. This CDR3 contains 15 residues. V was shortened by 1 base and J by 0 bases, with 10 bases between the two germline ends. The CDR3 nucleotides are TGCGCCAGCAGCCAAGCCCATAGTATCTCCTACGAGCAGTACTTC. Encoded protein: CASSQAHSISYEQYF.

This clonotype was recorded at least ten times. The chain recombines TRBV28 with TRBJ2-7; D possibly uses TRBD1 or TRBD2 (5 bases each). V lost 5 bases and J lost 0, with 14 bases in between. The CDR3 has 15 amino acids. CDR1 and CDR2 from the germline V gene are MDHEN and SYDVKM. The CDR3 loop reads CASSLRGLSSYEQYF. The CDR3 DNA reads TGTGCCAGCAGTCTTCGGGGCCTTAGCTCCTACGAGCAGTACTTC.

In its sample, this clonotype was seen many times. The chain links TRBV7-9 to TRBJ2-6; D remains unclear. Germline assignment: CDR1 SEHNR and CDR2 FQNEAQ (reference sequence). This CDR3 region has 16 residues. Trimming stripped 4 bases from V and 2 bases from J, with 12 bases between. The CDR3 sequence: CASSYSGETGANVLTF. CDR3 in DNA: TGTGCCAGCAGCTACTCCGGCGAGACTGGGGCCAACGTCCTGACTTTC. Full variable domain (outside the CDR3, taken from reference TRBV7-9 and TRBJ2-6): DTGVSQNPRHKITKRGQNVTFRCDPISEHNRLYWYRQTLGQGPEFLTYFQNEAQLEKSRLLSDRFSAERPKGSFSTLEIQRTEQGDSAMYLCASSYSGETGANVLTFGAGSRLTVL.

This clonotype was found many times. The V call is TRBV7-9, the J call TRBJ2-3, with D perhaps matching TRBD1 (5 bases). The CDR3 has 11 amino acids. Trimming shortened V by 8 bases and J by 5 bases, and 8 bases separated the two germline ends. Germline V gene lookup returns CDR1 SEHNR and CDR2 FQNEAQ (reference sequence). The CDR3 region has the DNA TGTGCCAGCCTCCAGGGAGATACGCAGTATTTT. Its translation is CASLQGDTQYF.

This clonotype was seen only a few times. This rearrangement joins TRBV3-1 to TRBJ1-6; weak D call: TRBD1 (6 bases). Germline values: CDR1 LGHDT, CDR2 YNNKEL (reference sequence). The CDR3 has 14 residues. V lost 0 bases and J 11 bases, leaving 11 bases between the germline ends. The CDR3 DNA reads as TGTGCCAGCAGCCAAGATACGGACAGTACACCCCTCCACTTT. Translated: CASSQDTDSTPLHF.

This clonotype occurred many times. The chain combines TRBV7-8 with TRBJ2-5; D may correspond to TRBD1 or TRBD2 (6 bases each). CDR1 is SGHVS, CDR2 FQNEAQ, per germline. V was shortened by 5 bases and J by 5 bases, with 18 bases between the two germline ends. This CDR3 comprises 15 residues. CDR3 in DNA: TGTGCCAGCAGCCTAATAGGGGGGCCTGAGGAGACCCAGTACTTC. Protein product: CASSLIGGPEETQYF. The variable domain in full, with the rest retrieved from reference TRBV7-8 and TRBJ2-5, is GAGVSQSPRYKVAKRGQDVALRCDPISGHVSLFWYQQALGQGPEFLTYFQNEAQLDKSGLPSDRFFAERPEGSVSTLKIQRTQQEDSAVYLCASSLIGGPEETQYFGPGTRLLVL.

This clonotype was picked up many times. The rearrangement uses TRBV20-1 and TRBJ2-7; no clear D gene. Trimming shortened V by 5 bases and J by 2 bases, and 13 bases separated the two germline ends. Germline lookup yields CDR1 DFQATT and CDR2 SNEGSKA (reference sequence). The CDR3 covers 13 residues. Here the CDR3 reads CSASPAPTYEQYF. CDR3 DNA sequence: TGCAGTGCTTCCCCGGCCCCTACCTACGAGCAGTACTTC.

This clonotype was seen ten or more times. The chain has TRBV29-1 and TRBJ2-3, with D perhaps TRBD1 (6 bases). Germline V lookup: CDR1 SQVTM, CDR2 ANQGSEA. The V end lost 5 bases, the J end lost 2 bases, and 11 bases lay between the germline ends. CDR3 length equals 13 residues. DNA of the CDR3: TGCAGCGTTCGGACAGAAATCACAGATACGCAGTATTTT. Amino acids: CSVRTEITDTQYF.

This clonotype was detected ten times or more. The chain couples TRBV9 to TRBJ1-1; possibly TRBD1 for D (5 bases). CDR1 and CDR2 (germline): SGDLS, YYNGEE. CDR3 size: 15 residues. Trimming removed 6 bases from V and 2 bases from J, with 17 bases in between. The DNA of the CDR3 is TGTGCCAGCACCGCTATATTAGGACAAAACACTGAAGCTTTCTTT. Its protein product is CASTAILGQNTEAFF.

This clonotype was counted a few times. This chain connects TRBV7-3 to TRBJ2-2; D may be TRBD2 (5 bases). The CDR3 runs 17 residues. Trimming took off 0 bases at V and 5 bases at J, with 16 bases between the two ends. Germline-derived CDR1 and CDR2 are SGHTA and FQGTGA. Here the CDR3 reads CASSLTRADPLTGELFF. As DNA, the CDR3 is TGTGCCAGCAGCTTAACGCGGGCTGATCCCTTGACCGGGGAGCTGTTTTTT.

This clonotype came up many times. The chain is built from TRBV7-9 and TRBJ2-5, with D hard to call. Germline V CDR1 and CDR2: SEHNR, FQNEAQ (reference sequence). The CDR3 contains 14 residues. Trimming stripped 1 base from V and 1 base from J, with 7 bases between. CDR3 DNA sequence: TGTGCCAGCAGCTTAGGTTCGGGCCAAGAGACCCAGTACTTC. It yields the protein CASSLGSGQETQYF.